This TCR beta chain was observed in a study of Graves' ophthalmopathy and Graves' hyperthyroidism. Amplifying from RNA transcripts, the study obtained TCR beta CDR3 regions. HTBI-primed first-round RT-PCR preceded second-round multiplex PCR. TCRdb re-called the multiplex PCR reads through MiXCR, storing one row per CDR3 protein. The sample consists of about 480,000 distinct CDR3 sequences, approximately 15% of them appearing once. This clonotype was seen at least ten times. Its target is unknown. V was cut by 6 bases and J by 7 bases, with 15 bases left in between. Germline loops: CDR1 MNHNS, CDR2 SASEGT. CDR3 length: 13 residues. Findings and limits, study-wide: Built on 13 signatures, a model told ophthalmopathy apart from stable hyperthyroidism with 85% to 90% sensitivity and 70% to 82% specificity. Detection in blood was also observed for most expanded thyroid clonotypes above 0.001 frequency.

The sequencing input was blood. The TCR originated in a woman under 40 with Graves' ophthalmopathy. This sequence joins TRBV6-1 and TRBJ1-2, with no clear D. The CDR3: CASSGRVVGGYTF. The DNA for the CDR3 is TGTGCCAGCAGCGGTCGGGTGGTAGGTGGCTACACCTTC.